One sample yielded the 18 T cell receptor beta chains listed below, sequenced in a study of tumor-infiltrating lymphocytes in primary liver carcinoma. Unsorted bulk tissue of about 19-33 mg yielded co-extracted RNA and DNA. From around 500 ng of total RNA, TCR beta-specific cDNA was reverse-transcribed using a constant-region primer. What produced the TCR beta libraries was three nested multiplex PCR rounds using slightly modified ARM-PCR. Amplification in the first two PCR rounds was performed using TRBV1-TRBV30 forward primers and a C-beta reverse primer for around 9 cycles each. TCRdb reprocessed the multiplex PCR reads with MiXCR, giving one entry per CDR3 protein. The table includes almost 45,000 distinct CDR3 sequences, around 80% detected once. Input material: tumor-adjacent normal liver tissue. The receptors originated from a woman aged 25 to 45 with primary liver carcinoma and hepatitis B virus infection.

For this clonotype: Being one base from a much bigger clone, this may be a read error. The chain links TRBV5-6 to TRBJ2-7; 11 nucleotides match TRBD1. The V gene's germline CDR1 is SGHDT and CDR2 YYEEEE. This CDR3 has 14 residues. The CDR3 protein is CVSSFGTGGYEQYF. CDR3 nucleotide sequence: TGTGTCAGCAGCTTCGGGACAGGGGGCTACGAGCAGTACTTC.

In the case of this clonotype: A clone one base away is much larger, so this may be a read error. In nucleotides, the CDR3 is TGTGCCAGCAGTCATACTAGCGGGAGGTCTGGTGAGCAGTTCTTC. Protein: CASSHTSGRSGEQFF. The V gene is TRBV28, the J gene TRBJ2-1; 12 nucleotides agree with TRBD2. Germline CDR1 and CDR2: MDHEN and SYDVKM. The junction had 8 bases not matched to a gene; V was cut back by 5 bases and J by 9 bases. This CDR3 is 15 amino acids long.

Points on this clonotype: With a much larger clone just one base away, this may be a read error. The CDR3 sequence: CASSDSPTGELLF. DNA of the CDR3: TGTGCCAGCAGTGACTCCCCCACCGGGGAGCTGCTTTTT. J is TRBJ2-2 and V is TRBV6-4; D is perhaps TRBD2 (5 bases). There are 13 residues in the CDR3. From germline, CDR1 is MRHNA and CDR2 SNTAGT.

Comments on this clonotype: Compared with germline, one end of the junction differs, possibly owing to a read error. The CDR3 region is CASNPGTEAIF. The CDR3 DNA is TGTGCCAGCAACCCCGGGACAGAAGCCATCTTT. V usage is TRBV11-2 and J usage is TRBJ1-1; 7 nucleotides line up with TRBD1. The CDR3 covers 11 residues. Per germline, CDR1 SGHAT and CDR2 FQNNGV.

The CDR3 DNA follows: TGTGCCAGTAGCATTCCGGGGGCTGGGAACTCACCCCTCCACTTT. Encoded protein: CASSIPGAGNSPLHF. The chain uses TRBV11-3 and TRBJ1-6, with TRBD1 as a possible D gene (6 bases). The CDR3 is made up of 15 amino acids. The germline gives CDR1 SGHNT, CDR2 YENEEA. Trimming pared 9 bases from V and 10 bases from J, leaving 22 bases between. Based on the CDR3 plus reference TRBV11-3 and TRBJ1-6, the full variable domain is EAGVVQSPRYKIIEKKQPVAFWCNPISGHNTLYWYLQNLGQGPELLIRYENEEAVDDSQLPKDRFSAERLKGVDSTLKIQPAELGDSAVYLCASSIPGAGNSPLHFGNGTRLTVT.

Comments on this clonotype: Mismatch with germline at one junction end may stem from a read error. CDR3 bases: TGTGCCTGCAGCAGGGTTATGGCAGGAGTGTTCGGGGAGCTGTTTTTT. Its protein is CACSRVMAGVFGELFF. V gene TRBV11-1 combines with J gene TRBJ2-2, with D maybe TRBD1 (5 bases). Per germline, CDR1 SGHAT and CDR2 FQDESV (reference sequence). CDR3 length: 16 amino acids.

Note on this clonotype: One end of the junction does not line up with germline, which may come from a read error. The chain links TRBV12-3 or TRBV12-4 to TRBJ2-2; 8 positions agree with TRBD2. CDR3 length equals 14 residues. As DNA, the CDR3 is TGTGCCAACAGTCCGGGACTAGGGGCCTGGGAGCTGTTTTTT. The encoded protein is CANSPGLGAWELFF.

Concerning this clonotype itself: A read error may be the cause here, since a much bigger clone is one base away. The chain links TRBV12-3 or TRBV12-4 to TRBJ2-7; 7 nucleotides line up with TRBD2. With 6 bases clipped from V and 6 bases from J, the junction kept 5 bases outside the gene matches. The CDR3 is 12 amino acids. As DNA, the CDR3 is TGTGCCAGCAGCAGCGGGATCAGCGAGCAGTACTTC. This sequence encodes CASSSGISEQYF.

In this sample, this clonotype turned up a few times. This may arise from a read error, as a much more abundant clone is one base away. V gene TRBV11-2 combines with J gene TRBJ2-1; 7 nucleotides agree with TRBD2. The CDR3 runs 15 residues. CDR1 and CDR2 from the germline V gene are SGHAT and FQNNGV. The CDR3 DNA sequence: TGTGTCAGCAGCCCTCAGGTAGCGGGTTCCGATGAGCAGTTCTTC. This codes for CVSSPQVAGSDEQFF. The full variable domain, completed using reference TRBV11-2 and TRBJ2-1, is EAGVAQSPRYKIIEKRQSVAFWCNPISGHATLYWYQQILGQGPKLLIQFQNNGVVDDSQLPKDRFSAERLKGVDSTLKIQPAKLEDSAVYLCVSSPQVAGSDEQFFGPGTRLTVL.

In the case of this clonotype: The junction does not match germline at one end; this may be a read error. The chain recombines TRBV4-1 with TRBJ2-7, with a tentative D call TRBD1 (5 bases). The CDR3 has 14 residues. CDR1 is MGHRA, CDR2 YSYEKL, per germline. CDR3 amino acids: CASSQGPIYYEQYF. The DNA for the CDR3 is TGCGCCAGTAGCCAGGGCCCTATATACTACGAGCAGTACTTC.

The chain has TRBV10-3 and TRBJ2-3; D gene unclear. Per germline, CDR1 ENHRY and CDR2 SYGVKD. The CDR3 runs to 12 residues. CDR3 residues: CTVSEQTDTQYF. The DNA for the CDR3 is TGTACCGTCAGTGAACAGACAGATACGCAGTATTTT.

J is TRBJ2-1 and V is TRBV4-2, with 11 bases fitting TRBD2. CDR1 is LGHNA, CDR2 YNFKEQ, per germline. V trimming: 2 bases; J trimming: 6 bases; junction bases outside the gene matches: 6. This CDR3 spans 16 amino acids. The CDR3 DNA sequence: TGTGCCAGCAGCCAAACCAAGGGACTAGCGGCCAATGAGCAGTTCTTC. This codes for CASSQTKGLAANEQFF.

This clonotype was observed once. One end of the junction does not line up with germline, which may come from a read error. V is TRBV12-3 or TRBV12-4 and J is TRBJ2-7; no definite D call. The CDR3 runs to 14 residues. The DNA for the CDR3 is TGTGCCAACAGTTTCGATGGCCTTACTGCGGAGCAGTACTTC. Its protein is CANSFDGLTAEQYF.

In this sample, this clonotype turned up once. A junction boundary mismatches the germline segment, possibly from a read error. This chain joins TRBV11-1 and TRBJ2-5, with a possible D match to TRBD2 (5 bases). Germline-derived CDR1 and CDR2 are SGHAT and FQDESV (reference sequence). The CDR3 has 18 amino acids. The DNA of the CDR3 is TGTGCCAGCAGCTTACCCAAGGCCCCGCGGATGAGGGATGAGACCCATTACTTC. Protein sequence: CASSLPKAPRMRDETHYF.

DNA of the CDR3: TGTGCCAGCAGCTTGGAATGGGGCGCAAGGACCCAGTACTTC. As protein: CASSLEWGARTQYF. The chain carries TRBV5-5 and TRBJ2-5; D may be TRBD1 (5 bases). Germline values: CDR1 SGHKS, CDR2 YYEKEE (reference sequence). The CDR3 covers 14 residues. Deletions cut 0 bases from V and 7 bases from J, with 13 bases between.

In its sample, this clonotype was seen once. One end of the junction fails to match germline, which may point to a read error. The chain links TRBV6-2 or TRBV6-3 to TRBJ2-6; D remains ambiguous. The CDR3 has 15 amino acids. The V gene's germline CDR1 is MNHEY and CDR2 SVGEGT. CDR3 sequence reads: CVSSYTVTGANVLTF. Here the CDR3 DNA reads TGTGTCAGCAGTTACACCGTAACTGGGGCCAACGTCCTGACTTTC.

With respect to this clonotype: One end of the junction does not line up with germline, which may come from a read error. CDR3 nucleotide sequence: TGTTCCAGCAGCCATCGAGGGACCTACAATGAGCAATTCTTC. Translated, it gives CSSSHRGTYNEQFF. The rearrangement uses TRBV11-2 and TRBJ2-1, with D perhaps matching TRBD1 or TRBD2 (5 bases each). The CDR3 is 14 amino acids. CDR1 is SGHAT and CDR2 is FQNNGV in the germline V gene.

Comment on this clonotype: This could be a read error, since a much larger clone is one nucleotide away. The chain combines TRBV30 with TRBJ2-1; D remains ambiguous. The CDR3 has 12 residues. Germline V gene data show CDR1 as GTSNPN and CDR2 as SVGIG (reference sequence). DNA of the CDR3: TGTGCCTTGAGTGTCCTTGGCAATGAGCAGTTCTTC. It codes for CALSVLGNEQFF.